This passage covers 2 T cell receptor beta chains from one sample sequenced in a study of blood T cell repertoires in COVID-19. Clones were sequenced by immunoSEQ multiplex PCR, and TCRdb holds only the in-frame ones, with some missing. This table holds around 150,000 clones, about 76% found once. The sequenced sample was peripheral blood. These receptors were taken from a woman in her fifties or sixties with active or convalescent COVID-19.

V and J are TRBV2 and TRBJ2-3; 11 bases are shared with TRBD2. Germline V gene lookup returns CDR1 SNHLY and CDR2 FYNNEI. V gave up 7 bases and J gave up 4 bases; unmatched junction bases: 7. The CDR3 consists of 15 residues. The CDR3 loop reads CASTRLAGISDTQYF. In DNA form, the CDR3 reads TGTGCCAGCACCCGACTAGCGGGGATCTCAGATACGCAGTATTTT.

This chain connects TRBV4-3 to TRBJ2-3; 9 nucleotides agree with TRBD2. V lost 1 base to trimming and J lost 5 bases; unmatched junction nucleotides: 7. CDR1 and CDR2 from the germline V gene are LGHNA and YSLEER. This CDR3 has 16 amino acids. The CDR3 nucleotides are TGCGCCAGCAGCCAAGCCGGCGGGAGGGCCGGAGATACGCAGTATTTT. Translation: CASSQAGGRAGDTQYF.